This T cell receptor beta chain was retrieved from a study of identifying expanded T cells in peripheral blood. General study results and limits: Technical replicates showed around 1.3 changed clones; two weeks about 16; four weeks 19. Two-week clone count variance significantly increased as total template count grew.

Trimming removed 4 bases at V and 1 base at J, with 7 bases between. This CDR3 has 13 residues. Germline assignment: CDR1 SGHRS and CDR2 YFSETQ. The repertoire was sequenced with immunoSEQ multiplex PCR; TCRdb's copy has only in-frame clones and lacks some. Of approximately 90,000 clones in the sample, around 83% were seen once. A remark on this clone: Its target is not known.

The sequencing input was blood. The receptor was isolated from a person aged 18 to 75 in good health. The chain is built from TRBV5-1 and TRBJ2-3; no clear D gene. CDR3 loop: CASSPSRTDTQYF. Written as DNA, the CDR3 is TGCGCCAGCAGCCCATCCCGCACAGATACGCAGTATTTT.